A selection of T cell receptor beta chains follows, all from one sample in a study of T cell responses to AZD1222 COVID-19 vaccine. The assay was immunoSEQ multiplex PCR, and TCRdb's table has in-frame clones only and misses some. The sample carries about 42,000 clones, 70% to 90% recorded once. The sequences come from peripheral blood, collected 28 days after the second AZD1222 dose. These TCRs come from an adult who received the AZD1222 COVID-19 vaccine. CDR3s include the opening cysteine and the closing phenylalanine or tryptophan. Each record gives: D gene, CDR3 length, V gene, clone size, J gene, CDR3 protein, CDR3 DNA. D genes are given only for firm matches. Where a row states a size, it is once, few, many or the class of an expanded clone; other rows omit it.

d_gene: NA; len: 15; v_gene: TRBV19; abundance: NA; j_gene: TRBJ1-5; CDR3aa: CASTWAVYSNQPQHF; CDR3nt: TGTGCCAGTACATGGGCAGTTTATAGCAATCAGCCCCAGCATTTT
d_gene: TRBD1; len: 15; v_gene: TRBV18; abundance: once; j_gene: TRBJ2-7; CDR3aa: CASSPYGTGGWEQYF; CDR3nt: TGTGCCAGCTCACCATACGGGACAGGGGGCTGGGAGCAGTACTTC
d_gene: NA; len: 14; v_gene: TRBV7-9; abundance: NA; j_gene: TRBJ1-2; CDR3aa: CASSSPQENYGYTF; CDR3nt: TGTGCCAGCAGCTCGCCACAGGAGAACTATGGCTACACCTTC
d_gene: NA; len: 14; v_gene: TRBV9; abundance: NA; j_gene: TRBJ2-2; CDR3aa: CASSAGTSGGELFF; CDR3nt: TGTGCCAGCAGCGCCGGGACTTCGGGCGGGGAGCTGTTTTTT
d_gene: NA; len: 12; v_gene: TRBV18; abundance: NA; j_gene: TRBJ2-7; CDR3aa: CASSPQGHEQYF; CDR3nt: TGTGCCAGCTCACCACAAGGCCACGAGCAGTACTTC
d_gene: NA; len: 16; v_gene: TRBV14; abundance: NA; j_gene: TRBJ1-3; CDR3aa: CASSQGFGSSGNTIYF; CDR3nt: TGTGCCAGCAGCCAAGGTTTTGGCTCCTCTGGAAACACCATATATTTT
d_gene: NA; len: 12; v_gene: TRBV24-1; abundance: once; j_gene: TRBJ2-3; CDR3aa: CATSDSTDTQYF; CDR3nt: TGTGCCACCAGTGACAGCACAGATACGCAGTATTTT
d_gene: TRBD2; len: 16; v_gene: TRBV9; abundance: NA; j_gene: TRBJ2-1; CDR3aa: CASSVERGETYNEQFF; CDR3nt: TGTGCCAGCAGCGTAGAGCGGGGAGAAACCTACAATGAGCAGTTCTTC
d_gene: NA; len: 16; v_gene: TRBV27; abundance: NA; j_gene: TRBJ1-2; CDR3aa: CASSLSSGEASYGYTF; CDR3nt: TGTGCCAGCAGTTTATCGAGCGGCGAGGCGAGCTATGGCTACACCTTC
d_gene: NA; len: 15; v_gene: TRBV4-3; abundance: NA; j_gene: TRBJ2-7; CDR3aa: CASSQGVNSGYEQYF; CDR3nt: TGCGCCAGCAGCCAAGGAGTGAACAGCGGCTACGAGCAGTACTTC
d_gene: NA; len: 12; v_gene: TRBV27; abundance: NA; j_gene: TRBJ2-7; CDR3aa: CASSWAPVLQYF; CDR3nt: TGTGCCAGCAGTTGGGCGCCAGTCCTGCAGTACTTC
d_gene: NA; len: 16; v_gene: TRBV2; abundance: NA; j_gene: TRBJ2-3; CDR3aa: CASRKENTRRTDTQYF; CDR3nt: TGTGCCAGCAGAAAGGAAAATACGCGTCGGACAGATACGCAGTATTTT
d_gene: NA; len: 13; v_gene: TRBV12-3/TRBV12-4; abundance: NA; j_gene: TRBJ1-5; CDR3aa: CASSFEDNQPQHF; CDR3nt: TGTGCCAGCAGTTTCGAGGACAATCAGCCCCAGCATTTT
d_gene: TRBD1; len: 14; v_gene: TRBV27; abundance: NA; j_gene: TRBJ1-5; CDR3aa: CASRGQGGNQPQHF; CDR3nt: TGTGCCAGCAGAGGACAGGGAGGGAATCAGCCCCAGCATTTT
d_gene: NA; len: 14; v_gene: TRBV11-3; abundance: once; j_gene: TRBJ2-5; CDR3aa: CASSRDGIKETQYF; CDR3nt: TGTGCCAGCAGCCGGGACGGTATTAAAGAGACCCAGTACTTC
d_gene: NA; len: 13; v_gene: TRBV6-5; abundance: NA; j_gene: TRBJ1-1; CDR3aa: CASSVRVNTEAFF; CDR3nt: TGTGCCAGCAGCGTACGGGTGAACACTGAAGCTTTCTTT
d_gene: TRBD1; len: 15; v_gene: TRBV5-1; abundance: NA; j_gene: TRBJ1-5; CDR3aa: CASRLTGESNQPQHF; CDR3nt: TGCGCCAGCAGGCTGACAGGGGAAAGCAATCAGCCCCAGCATTTT
d_gene: NA; len: 15; v_gene: TRBV7-9; abundance: NA; j_gene: TRBJ1-3; CDR3aa: CALRSELFTGNTIYF; CDR3nt: TGTGCCCTTCGGTCGGAGTTGTTTACTGGAAACACCATATATTTT
d_gene: TRBD1; len: 16; v_gene: TRBV3-1/TRBV3-2; abundance: NA; j_gene: TRBJ2-4; CDR3aa: CASSPLQGNLKNIQYF; CDR3nt: TGTGCCAGCAGCCCCCTACAGGGGAACCTCAAAAACATTCAGTACTTC
d_gene: NA; len: 12; v_gene: TRBV24-1; abundance: NA; j_gene: TRBJ1-1; CDR3aa: CATRGQNTEAFF; CDR3nt: TGTGCCACCCGCGGACAGAACACTGAAGCTTTCTTT
d_gene: NA; len: 13; v_gene: TRBV11-2; abundance: NA; j_gene: TRBJ1-5; CDR3aa: CASSLQSDQPQHF; CDR3nt: TGTGCCAGCAGCTTACAGAGTGATCAGCCCCAGCATTTT
d_gene: NA; len: 13; v_gene: TRBV18; abundance: few; j_gene: TRBJ2-7; CDR3aa: CASSAGLAYEQYF; CDR3nt: TGTGCCAGCTCAGCGGGACTGGCCTACGAGCAGTACTTC
d_gene: TRBD1; len: 16; v_gene: TRBV7-6; abundance: once; j_gene: TRBJ2-1; CDR3aa: CASSSVPDRGRDEQFF; CDR3nt: TGTGCCAGCAGCTCGGTACCGGACAGGGGCAGGGATGAGCAGTTCTTC
d_gene: NA; len: 14; v_gene: TRBV3-1/TRBV3-2; abundance: NA; j_gene: TRBJ1-6; CDR3aa: CASSPGNYNSPLHF; CDR3nt: TGTGCCAGCAGCCCAGGGAATTATAATTCACCCCTCCACTTT
d_gene: TRBD1; len: 15; v_gene: TRBV7-2; abundance: NA; j_gene: TRBJ2-7; CDR3aa: CASSPSGTGRSEQYF; CDR3nt: TGTGCCAGCAGCCCCTCCGGGACAGGGAGATCCGAGCAGTACTTC
d_gene: TRBD1; len: 15; v_gene: TRBV10-1; abundance: NA; j_gene: TRBJ2-5; CDR3aa: CASPRTGRSRETQYF; CDR3nt: TGCGCCAGCCCACGGACAGGGAGGAGTAGAGAGACCCAGTACTTC
d_gene: NA; len: 14; v_gene: TRBV10-3; abundance: once; j_gene: TRBJ1-5; CDR3aa: CAISRGEGNQPQHF; CDR3nt: TGTGCCATCAGTAGGGGTGAGGGCAATCAGCCCCAGCATTTT
d_gene: TRBD1; len: 14; v_gene: TRBV19; abundance: NA; j_gene: TRBJ1-2; CDR3aa: CASSIGSGGGGYTF; CDR3nt: TGTGCCAGTAGTATAGGATCAGGGGGTGGTGGCTACACCTTC